Only a few counts were recorded for the clone carrying this T cell receptor beta chain. Its cognate antigen is unknown. The sample comes from a study of cytomegalovirus exposure and HLA in healthy donors. Primers for the PCR totalled 60 Vbeta and 13 Jbeta. Methods used by the authors: Later, tens of millions of unique TCR beta chains were counted in an analysis, and some 10 million of them were shared. Repertoires were generated with immunoSEQ multiplex PCR, while TCRdb's copy carries only in-frame clones and drops some. V, J and clone size derive from that table, while D and trimming were established from the DNA sequence. The table shows 120,000 or so clones, with 10% to 13% occurring only once. This CDR3 has 16 residues. Between the trimmed V and J ends, which lost 7 bases and 6 bases, there was a span of 22 bases. CDR1 and CDR2 from the germline V gene are LNHDA and SQIVND (reference sequence).

Notes on the study in general: Exclusion applied to some V segments, including TRBV6-2 and TRBV6-3, as they were indistinguishable. Later work associated roughly 17,000 TCR beta sequences with HLA alleles at 0.05 false discovery rate. Common viral pathogens (according to a later analysis) appeared linked to several of the most significant clusters.

The receptor's source is a woman younger than 30 in good health and CMV-seropositive. Sequenced: PBMCs. The chain links TRBV19 to TRBJ2-1; TRBD1 might be the D (5 bases). The CDR3 reads CASKVRGGPGLNEQFF. In DNA, the CDR3 is TGTGCCAGTAAAGTTAGGGGCGGACCCGGGCTCAATGAGCAGTTCTTC. The full variable domain, with the rest looked up from reference TRBV19 and TRBJ2-1, is DGGITQSPKYLFRKEGQNVTLSCEQNLNHDAMYWYRQDPGQGLRLIYYSQIVNDFQKGDIAEGYSVSREKKESFPLTVTSAQKNPTAFYLCASKVRGGPGLNEQFFGPGTRLTVL.